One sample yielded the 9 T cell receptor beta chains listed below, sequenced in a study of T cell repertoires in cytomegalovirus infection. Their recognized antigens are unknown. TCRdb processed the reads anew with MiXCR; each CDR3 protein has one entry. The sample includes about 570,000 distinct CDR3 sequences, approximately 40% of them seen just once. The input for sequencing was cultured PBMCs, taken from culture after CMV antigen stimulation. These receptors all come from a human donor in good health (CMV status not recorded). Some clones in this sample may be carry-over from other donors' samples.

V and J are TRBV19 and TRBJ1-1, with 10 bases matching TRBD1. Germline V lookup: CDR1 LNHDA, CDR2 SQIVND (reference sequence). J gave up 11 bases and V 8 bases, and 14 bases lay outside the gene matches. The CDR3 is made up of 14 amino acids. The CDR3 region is CASDRVTGGFRAFF. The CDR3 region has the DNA TGTGCCAGTGATCGGGTGACAGGGGGCTTCCGCGCTTTCTTT.

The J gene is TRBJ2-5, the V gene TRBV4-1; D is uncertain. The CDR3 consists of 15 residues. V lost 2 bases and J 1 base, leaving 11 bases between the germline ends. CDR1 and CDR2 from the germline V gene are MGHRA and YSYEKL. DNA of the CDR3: TGCGCCAGCAGCCAATACTCCCGCCCCCAAGAGACCCAGTACTTC. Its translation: CASSQYSRPQETQYF.

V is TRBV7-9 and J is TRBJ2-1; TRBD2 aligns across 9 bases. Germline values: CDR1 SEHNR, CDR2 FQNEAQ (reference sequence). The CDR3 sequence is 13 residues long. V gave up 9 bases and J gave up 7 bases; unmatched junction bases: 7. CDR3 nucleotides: TGTGCCAGTAGTAGCGGGAGTACGAATGAGCAGTTCTTC. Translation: CASSSGSTNEQFF.

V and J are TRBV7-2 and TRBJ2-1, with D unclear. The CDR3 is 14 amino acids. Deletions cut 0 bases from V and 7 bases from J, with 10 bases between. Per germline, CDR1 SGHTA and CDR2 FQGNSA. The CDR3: CASSLANPANEQFF. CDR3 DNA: TGTGCCAGCAGCTTAGCGAATCCGGCAAATGAGCAGTTCTTC.

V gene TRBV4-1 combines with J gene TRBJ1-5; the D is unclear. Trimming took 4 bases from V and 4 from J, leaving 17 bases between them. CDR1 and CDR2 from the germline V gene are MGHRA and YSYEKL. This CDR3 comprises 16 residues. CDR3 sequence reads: CASSLLPGRINQPQHF. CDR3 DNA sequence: TGCGCCAGCAGCCTCCTCCCCGGGAGGATTAATCAGCCCCAGCATTTT.

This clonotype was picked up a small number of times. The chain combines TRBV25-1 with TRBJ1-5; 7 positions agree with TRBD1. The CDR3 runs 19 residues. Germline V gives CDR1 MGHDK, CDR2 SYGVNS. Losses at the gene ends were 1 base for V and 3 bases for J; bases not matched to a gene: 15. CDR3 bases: TGTGCCAGCAGTGAATGGCAACATCTTAGGACAGGCCCCAATCAGCCCCAGCATTTT. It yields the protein CASSEWQHLRTGPNQPQHF.

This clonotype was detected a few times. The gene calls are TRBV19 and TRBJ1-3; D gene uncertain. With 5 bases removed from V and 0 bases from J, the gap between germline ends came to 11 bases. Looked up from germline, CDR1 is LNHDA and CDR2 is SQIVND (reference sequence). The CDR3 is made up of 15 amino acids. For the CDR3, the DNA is TGTGCCAGTAGTTTGACCGAAAACTCTGGAAACACCATATATTTT. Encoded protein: CASSLTENSGNTIYF.

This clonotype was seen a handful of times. As DNA, the CDR3 is TGTGCCAGCAGTGGGCAGGGGGCGACTAATTCACCCCTCCACTTT. It specifies CASSGQGATNSPLHF. The chain employs TRBV6-1 and TRBJ1-6; 8 bases fit TRBD1. The CDR3 length is 15 residues. Germline CDR1 is MNHNS and CDR2 is SASEGT. The V segment lost 4 bases and the J segment 6 bases; nucleotides outside the gene matches: 5.

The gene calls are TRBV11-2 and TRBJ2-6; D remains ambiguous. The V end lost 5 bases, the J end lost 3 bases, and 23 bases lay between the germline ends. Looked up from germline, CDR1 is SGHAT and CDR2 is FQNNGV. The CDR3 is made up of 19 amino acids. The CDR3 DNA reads TGTGCCAGCAGCCCCCTCCCGCAGGAAGCCCCCCTTGGGGCCAACGTCCTGACTTTC. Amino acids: CASSPLPQEAPLGANVLTF.